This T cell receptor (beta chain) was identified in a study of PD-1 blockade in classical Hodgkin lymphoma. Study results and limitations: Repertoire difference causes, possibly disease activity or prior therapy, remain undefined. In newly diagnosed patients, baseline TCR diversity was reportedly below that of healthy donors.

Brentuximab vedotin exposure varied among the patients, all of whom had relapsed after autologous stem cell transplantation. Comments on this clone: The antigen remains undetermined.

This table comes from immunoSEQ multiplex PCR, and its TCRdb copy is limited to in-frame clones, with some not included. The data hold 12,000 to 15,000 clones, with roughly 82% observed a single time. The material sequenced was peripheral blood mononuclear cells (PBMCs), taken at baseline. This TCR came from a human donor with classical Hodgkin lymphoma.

CDR3 residues: CASTSEGGYTGELFF. CDR3 bases: TGTGCCAGTACCTCAGAAGGGGGGTACACCGGGGAGCTGTTTTTT. This chain links TRBV19 with TRBJ2-2, with D perhaps matching TRBD1 or TRBD2 (6 bases each). This CDR3 is 15 amino acids long. Germline CDR1 and CDR2: LNHDA and SQIVND (reference sequence). V was trimmed by 7 bases and J by 3 bases, leaving 15 bases between them.